This passage covers 20 T cell receptor beta chains from one sample sequenced in a study of blood T cell repertoires in COVID-19. Measured with immunoSEQ multiplex PCR; TCRdb has only the in-frame clones, and not every one. The sample carries around 230,000 clones, approximately 83% recorded once. The sequenced sample consisted of peripheral blood. These receptors were obtained from a man aged 35 to 55 with acute or convalescent COVID-19.

The chain links TRBV11-2 to TRBJ1-1, with D maybe TRBD1 (5 bases). The germline V and J ends were trimmed by 0 bases and 5 bases, with 10 bases remaining between them. The CDR3 is 14 amino acids. Germline loops: CDR1 SGHAT, CDR2 FQNNGV. The CDR3 here is CASSLDRVGTEAFF. The CDR3 DNA is TGTGCCAGCAGCTTAGACAGGGTCGGGACTGAAGCTTTCTTT. Together with reference TRBV11-2 and TRBJ1-1, the CDR3 gives the full variable domain: EAGVAQSPRYKIIEKRQSVAFWCNPISGHATLYWYQQILGQGPKLLIQFQNNGVVDDSQLPKDRFSAERLKGVDSTLKIQPAKLEDSAVYLCASSLDRVGTEAFFGQGTRLTVV.

This clone was picked up one time. The V gene is TRBV4-3, the J gene TRBJ2-1; D is possibly TRBD2 (6 bases). The CDR3 runs to 14 residues. Trimming took off 4 bases at V and 7 bases at J, with 14 bases between the two ends. Germline V gives CDR1 LGHNA, CDR2 YSLEER. Here the CDR3 reads CASSLSPRGNEQFF. The CDR3 DNA sequence: TGCGCCAGCAGCCTCTCGCCCCGGGGGAATGAGCAGTTCTTC.

This chain uses TRBV7-8 with TRBJ2-1, with 15 bases fitting TRBD2. Germline lookup yields CDR1 SGHVS and CDR2 FQNEAQ. With 5 bases clipped from V and 10 bases from J, the junction kept 15 bases outside the gene matches. CDR3 length: 18 residues. Written as DNA, the CDR3 is TGTGCCAGCAGCGTAGTAACCCCGGGACTAGCGGGAGGTTCGGAGCAGTTCTTC. The encoded protein is CASSVVTPGLAGGSEQFF. Together with reference TRBV7-8 and TRBJ2-1, the CDR3 gives the full variable domain: GAGVSQSPRYKVAKRGQDVALRCDPISGHVSLFWYQQALGQGPEFLTYFQNEAQLDKSGLPSDRFFAERPEGSVSTLKIQRTQQEDSAVYLCASSVVTPGLAGGSEQFFGPGTRLTVL.

The chain has TRBV19 and TRBJ2-3; 12 bases line up with TRBD1. V was clipped by 5 bases and J by 4 bases; unmatched bases: 4. CDR1 and CDR2 from the germline V gene are LNHDA and SQIVND (reference sequence). This CDR3 region has 15 residues. The CDR3 DNA sequence: TGTGCCAGTAGTGGGACAGGGGGCACCGCAGATACGCAGTATTTT. This sequence encodes CASSGTGGTADTQYF.

The V call is TRBV7-2, the J call TRBJ2-3; 10 nucleotides match TRBD1. The V gene's germline CDR1 is SGHTA and CDR2 FQGNSA. After removal of 5 bases from V and 6 bases from J, the junction contained 5 bases not matched to a gene. This CDR3 is 14 amino acids long. The CDR3: CASSKGQGTDTQYF. The CDR3 coding sequence is TGTGCCAGCAGCAAGGGACAGGGGACGGATACGCAGTATTTT.

This sequence joins TRBV6-5 and TRBJ2-3; D not certain. Trimming stripped 5 bases from V and 4 bases from J, with 10 bases between. CDR3 length equals 13 residues. Germline V CDR1 and CDR2: MNHEY, SVGAGI. The CDR3 is CASSPSLPDTQYF. Written as DNA, the CDR3 is TGTGCCAGCAGTCCCTCCCTCCCAGATACGCAGTATTTT.

The chain has TRBV9 and TRBJ1-5; TRBD1 might be the D (5 bases). The V end was cut by 0 bases, the J end by 3 bases, with 10 bases between. Germline V gene sequence: CDR1 SGDLS, CDR2 YYNGEE. CDR3 length: 15 amino acids. The CDR3 DNA sequence: TGTGCCAGCAGCGTAGACGGAGGGGCCAATCAGCCCCAGCATTTT. It translates to CASSVDGGANQPQHF.

The chain recombines TRBV6-1 with TRBJ1-1; 11 bases are shared with TRBD1. Germline CDR1 reads MNHNS; CDR2 reads SASEGT. The CDR3 extends over 16 amino acids. J gave up 5 bases and V 4 bases, and 9 bases lay outside the gene matches. CDR3 sequence reads: CASSAAGTGGGTEAFF. The CDR3 DNA sequence: TGTGCCAGCAGTGCTGCCGGGACAGGGGGTGGGACTGAAGCTTTCTTT.

The chain joins TRBV11-3 to TRBJ2-1; unclear D gene. The germline V gene has CDR1 SGHNT and CDR2 YENEEA. The CDR3 runs 13 residues. The ends were cut back, 2 bases at V and 5 bases at J, with 7 bases in the middle. Here the CDR3 reads CASSLLEDNEQFF. The CDR3 DNA reads as TGTGCCAGCAGCTTACTAGAAGACAATGAGCAGTTCTTC.

The V gene is TRBV7-9, the J gene TRBJ1-1; 10 nucleotides agree with TRBD1. Per the germline V gene, CDR1 is SEHNR and CDR2 is FQNEAQ (reference sequence). The junction had 15 bases not matched to a gene; V was cut back by 5 bases and J by 0 bases. CDR3 size: 19 residues. The CDR3 loop is CASSPKLGRQGAMNTEAFF. The CDR3 region has the DNA TGTGCCAGCAGCCCTAAGTTGGGGAGACAGGGGGCAATGAACACTGAAGCTTTCTTT.

This clone was counted only a few times. The CDR3 region is CATSGTSGRSADTQYF. Written as DNA, the CDR3 is TGTGCCACCAGTGGGACTAGCGGGAGGTCGGCAGATACGCAGTATTTT. V gene TRBV24-1 combines with J gene TRBJ2-3; TRBD2 matches 14 bases. The germline V gene encodes CDR1 KGHDR and CDR2 SFDVKD. The CDR3 totals 16 residues. The V gene end was trimmed by 5 bases and the J gene end by 4 bases; junction bases not matched to a gene: 4.

The J gene is TRBJ1-1, the V gene TRBV29-1; perhaps TRBD1 as D (6 bases). Germline-derived CDR1 and CDR2 are SQVTM and ANQGSEA. The CDR3 length is 14 residues. V lost 5 bases to trimming and J lost 1 base, with 14 bases between them. The CDR3 is CSVHQGPRNTEAFF. CDR3 coding DNA: TGCAGCGTTCATCAGGGGCCGAGGAACACTGAAGCTTTCTTT.

The rearrangement joins TRBV7-9 to TRBJ1-1; 9 positions agree with TRBD1. Trimming removed 5 bases from V and 1 base from J; junction bases left unmatched: 11. This CDR3 comprises 17 residues. Per the germline V gene, CDR1 is SEHNR and CDR2 is FQNEAQ (reference sequence). CDR3 sequence reads: CASSAAGGTGRNTEAFF. The CDR3 DNA reads as TGTGCCAGCAGCGCTGCTGGGGGGACAGGGAGGAACACTGAAGCTTTCTTT.

The chain recombines TRBV5-6 with TRBJ2-7, with 11 bases matching TRBD2. Germline CDR1 SGHDT, CDR2 YYEEEE. The trim removed 5 bases at V and 4 bases at J, leaving 5 bases unmatched. The CDR3 totals 14 residues. CDR3: CASSHGTSGYEQYF. The DNA of the CDR3 is TGTGCCAGCAGTCACGGGACTAGCGGATACGAGCAGTACTTC.

The genes are TRBV6-6 and TRBJ1-2; D is possibly TRBD1 (6 bases). Trimming left V 5 bases short and J 2 bases short, with 21 bases between. Per the germline V gene, CDR1 is MNHNY and CDR2 is SVGAGI (reference sequence). The CDR3 is made up of 17 amino acids. In DNA, the CDR3 is TGTGCCAGCAGTCGAACCGGGACACCGCTGCTCAACTATGGCTACACCTTC. This sequence encodes CASSRTGTPLLNYGYTF.

The chain has TRBV12-5 and TRBJ2-7, with TRBD2 matching over 12 bases. V dropped 2 bases and J dropped 3; count of bases not matched to a gene: 14. The CDR3 sequence is 19 residues long. Germline V CDR1 and CDR2: LGHNT, FRNRAP. The CDR3 sequence is CASGLTPPGLAGGIYEQYF. CDR3 DNA: TGTGCTAGTGGTTTGACTCCTCCCGGGCTAGCGGGAGGGATCTACGAGCAGTACTTC.

CDR3 loop: CASSILYGPGGSETQYF. The DNA for the CDR3 is TGTGCCAGTAGTATACTTTACGGGCCAGGAGGGTCGGAGACCCAGTACTTC. The chain joins TRBV19 to TRBJ2-5; weak D call: TRBD2 (6 bases). The V gene's germline CDR1 is LNHDA and CDR2 SQIVND (reference sequence). This CDR3 comprises 17 residues. The V end lost 2 bases, the J end lost 5 bases, and 21 bases lay between the germline ends. The full variable domain, its missing parts supplied by reference TRBV19 and TRBJ2-5, is DGGITQSPKYLFRKEGQNVTLSCEQNLNHDAMYWYRQDPGQGLRLIYYSQIVNDFQKGDIAEGYSVSREKKESFPLTVTSAQKNPTAFYLCASSILYGPGGSETQYFGPGTRLLVL.

The rearrangement uses TRBV19 and TRBJ2-7; D perhaps matches TRBD2 (5 bases). The V end lost 5 bases, the J end lost 2 bases, and 13 bases lay between the germline ends. Germline CDR1 is LNHDA and CDR2 is SQIVND (reference sequence). The CDR3 spans 14 residues. The CDR3 DNA follows: TGTGCCAGTAGTGCTAACCTCGGGACCTACGAGCAGTACTTC. Its protein is CASSANLGTYEQYF.

The V gene is TRBV29-1, the J gene TRBJ2-5; 7 bases fit TRBD2. In germline, CDR1 is SQVTM, CDR2 ANQGSEA. Trimming removed 7 bases from V and 2 bases from J; junction bases left unmatched: 7. CDR3 length: 13 residues. CDR3 in amino acids: CSAQAGRQETQYF. In DNA, the CDR3 is TGCAGCGCACAAGCGGGACGTCAAGAGACCCAGTACTTC.

The chain employs TRBV12-3 or TRBV12-4 and TRBJ1-2; D ambiguous. The V end was cut by 3 bases, the J end by 1 base, with 3 bases between. The CDR3 extends over 12 amino acids. CDR3 sequence reads: CASSFGNYGYTF. Written as DNA, the CDR3 is TGTGCCAGCAGTTTCGGTAACTATGGCTACACCTTC.